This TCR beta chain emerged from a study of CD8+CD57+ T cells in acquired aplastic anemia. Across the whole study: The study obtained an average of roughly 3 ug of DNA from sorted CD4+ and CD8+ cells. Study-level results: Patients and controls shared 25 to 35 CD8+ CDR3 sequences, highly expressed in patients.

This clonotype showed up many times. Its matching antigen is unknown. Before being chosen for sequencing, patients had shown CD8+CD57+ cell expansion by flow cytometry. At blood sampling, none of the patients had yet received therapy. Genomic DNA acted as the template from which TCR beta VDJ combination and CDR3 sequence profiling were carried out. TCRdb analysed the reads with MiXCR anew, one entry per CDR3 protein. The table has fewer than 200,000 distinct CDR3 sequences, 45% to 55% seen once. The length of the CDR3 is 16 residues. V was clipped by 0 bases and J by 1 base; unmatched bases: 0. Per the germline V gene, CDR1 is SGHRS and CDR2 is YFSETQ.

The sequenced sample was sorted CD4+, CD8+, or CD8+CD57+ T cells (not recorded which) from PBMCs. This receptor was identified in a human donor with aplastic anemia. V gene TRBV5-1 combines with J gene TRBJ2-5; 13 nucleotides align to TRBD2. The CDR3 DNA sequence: TGCGCCAGCAGCTTGGGACTAGCGGGGGGCCAAGAGACCCAGTACTTC. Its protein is CASSLGLAGGQETQYF.